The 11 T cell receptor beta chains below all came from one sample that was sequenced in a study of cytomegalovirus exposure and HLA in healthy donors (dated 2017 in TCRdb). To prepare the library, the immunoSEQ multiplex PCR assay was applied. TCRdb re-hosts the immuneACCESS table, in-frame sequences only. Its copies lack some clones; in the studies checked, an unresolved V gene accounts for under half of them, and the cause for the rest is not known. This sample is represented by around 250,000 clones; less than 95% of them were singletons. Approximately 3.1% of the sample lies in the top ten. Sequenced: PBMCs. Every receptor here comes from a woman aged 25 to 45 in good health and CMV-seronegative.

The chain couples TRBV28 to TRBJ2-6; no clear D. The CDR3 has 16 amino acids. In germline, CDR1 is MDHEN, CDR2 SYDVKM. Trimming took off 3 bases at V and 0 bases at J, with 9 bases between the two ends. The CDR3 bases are TGTGCCAGCAGTTTTGGAGCGATCTCTGGGGCCAACGTCCTGACTTTC. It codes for CASSFGAISGANVLTF.

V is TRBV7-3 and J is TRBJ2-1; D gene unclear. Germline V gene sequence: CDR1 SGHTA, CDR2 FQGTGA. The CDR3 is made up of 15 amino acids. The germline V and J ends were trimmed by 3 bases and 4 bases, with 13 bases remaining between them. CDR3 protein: CASSLARQAYNEQFF. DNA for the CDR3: TGTGCCAGCAGCTTGGCCCGGCAAGCGTACAATGAGCAGTTCTTC.

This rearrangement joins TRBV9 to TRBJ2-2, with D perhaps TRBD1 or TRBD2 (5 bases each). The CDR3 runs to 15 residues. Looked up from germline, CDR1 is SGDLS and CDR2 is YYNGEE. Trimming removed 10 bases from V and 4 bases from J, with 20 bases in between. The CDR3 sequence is CAPAAKGLGTGELFF. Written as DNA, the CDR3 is TGTGCCCCAGCGGCTAAGGGGCTGGGCACCGGGGAGCTGTTTTTT. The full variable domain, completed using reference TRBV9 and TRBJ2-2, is DSGVTQTPKHLITATGQRVTLRCSPRSGDLSVYWYQQSLDQGLQFLIQYYNGEERAKGNILERFSAQQFPDLHSELNLSSLELGDSALYFCAPAAKGLGTGELFFGEGSRLTVL.

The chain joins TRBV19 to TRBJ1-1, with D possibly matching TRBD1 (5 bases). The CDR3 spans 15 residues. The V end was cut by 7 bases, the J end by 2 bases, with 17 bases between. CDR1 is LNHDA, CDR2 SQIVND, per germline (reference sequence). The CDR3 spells CASTPDRGSNTEAFF. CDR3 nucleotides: TGTGCCAGTACCCCGGACCGGGGGAGTAACACTGAAGCTTTCTTT.

The CDR3 loop reads CASSPGQGNQPQHF. The CDR3 DNA is TGCGCCAGCAGCCCGGGACAGGGGAATCAGCCCCAGCATTTT. V is TRBV5-1 and J is TRBJ1-5; TRBD1 agrees at 10 bases. Germline V CDR1 and CDR2: SGHRS, YFSETQ. Trimming cost V 4 bases and J 4 bases; bases outside gene matches: 2. This CDR3 spans 14 amino acids.

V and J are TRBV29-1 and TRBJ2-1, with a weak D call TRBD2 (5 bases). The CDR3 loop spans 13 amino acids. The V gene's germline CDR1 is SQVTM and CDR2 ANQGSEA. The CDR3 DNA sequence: TGCCTAGCTTCTGCGGGCATCGCCAATGAGCAGTTCTTC. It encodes CLASAGIANEQFF.

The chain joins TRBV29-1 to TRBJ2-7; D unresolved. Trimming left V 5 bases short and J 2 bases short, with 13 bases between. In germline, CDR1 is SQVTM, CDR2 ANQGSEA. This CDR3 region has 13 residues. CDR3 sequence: CSVLPSSAYEQYF. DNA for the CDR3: TGCAGCGTTTTACCGTCCTCGGCCTACGAGCAGTACTTC.

CDR3 coding DNA: TGTGCCACGAGGGATTCCTTTGGCACAGATACGCAGTATTTT. This gives the protein CATRDSFGTDTQYF. The rearrangement joins TRBV27 to TRBJ2-3, with D tentatively TRBD2 (5 bases). The CDR3 runs 14 residues. Trimming cost V 10 bases and J 1 base, with 15 bases left between them. The germline V gene has CDR1 MNHEY and CDR2 SMNVEV (reference sequence).

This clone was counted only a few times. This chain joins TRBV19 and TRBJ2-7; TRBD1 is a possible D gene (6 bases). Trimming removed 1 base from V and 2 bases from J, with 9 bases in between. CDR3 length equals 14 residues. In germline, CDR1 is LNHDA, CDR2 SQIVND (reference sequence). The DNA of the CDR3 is TGTGCCAGTAGTATAGCCAGGACAGCCTACGAGCAGTACTTC. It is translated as CASSIARTAYEQYF.

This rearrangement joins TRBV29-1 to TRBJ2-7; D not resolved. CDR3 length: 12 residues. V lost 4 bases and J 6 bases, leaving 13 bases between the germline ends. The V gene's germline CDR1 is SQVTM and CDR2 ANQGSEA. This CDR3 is CSVGSLPFEQYF. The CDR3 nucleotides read TGCAGCGTTGGATCCCTCCCCTTCGAGCAGTACTTC.

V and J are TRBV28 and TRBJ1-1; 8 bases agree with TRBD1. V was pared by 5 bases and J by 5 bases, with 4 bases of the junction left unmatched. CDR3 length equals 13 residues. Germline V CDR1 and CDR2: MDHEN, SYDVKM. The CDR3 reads CASSQGAGTEAFF. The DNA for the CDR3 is TGTGCCAGCAGTCAGGGGGCGGGGACTGAAGCTTTCTTT. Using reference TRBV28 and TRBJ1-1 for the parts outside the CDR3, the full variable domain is DVKVTQSSRYLVKRTGEKVFLECVQDMDHENMFWYRQDPGLGLRLIYFSYDVKMKEKGDIPEGYSVSREKKERFSLILESASTNQTSMYLCASSQGAGTEAFFGQGTRLTVV.